This T cell receptor beta chain was observed in a study of shared T cell receptors in the human thymus. Only in-frame clones appear in the TCRdb table, and some are missing; sequencing was by immunoSEQ multiplex PCR. The sample holds over 350,000 clones, around 95% seen once. Germline-derived CDR1 and CDR2 are MDHEN and SYDVKM. The V and J ends lost 4 bases and 0 bases, in that order; junction bases with no gene match: 14. The CDR3 spans 18 residues. This rearrangement joins TRBV28 to TRBJ2-7, with TRBD1 matching 8 bases. The TCR was taken from a human donor. The source material was thymocytes. In DNA, the CDR3 is TGTGCCAGCAGTTCATCAGACAGGGGCGGGGTCAGCTCCTACGAGCAGTACTTC. This encodes CASSSSDRGGVSSYEQYF. Complete variable domain (other parts from reference TRBV28 and TRBJ2-7): DVKVTQSSRYLVKRTGEKVFLECVQDMDHENMFWYRQDPGLGLRLIYFSYDVKMKEKGDIPEGYSVSREKKERFSLILESASTNQTSMYLCASSSSDRGGVSSYEQYFGPGTRLTVT.